The clone carrying this TCR beta chain was seen a handful of times. The data were obtained in a study of T cells in Graves' hyperthyroidism and ophthalmopathy. The germline CDR1 and CDR2 sequences are LGHNA and YNFKEQ. V lost 0 bases, J lost 4 bases, and 12 bases lay in between. The CDR3 totals 15 residues. Amplified TCR beta CDR3 regions came from RNA transcripts. The primer set for the first-round RT-PCR of the TCR CDR3 was HTBI. TCRdb reanalysed the multiplex PCR reads using MiXCR and keeps one entry per CDR3 protein. The sample has hundreds of thousands of distinct CDR3 sequences; 22% are singletons.

Sample: blood. The source of this sequence is a woman aged 65 to 85 with Graves' ophthalmopathy. V gene TRBV4-2 combines with J gene TRBJ1-1; D might be TRBD1 (6 bases). CDR3 protein: CASSQEAGVGTEAFF. The CDR3 DNA sequence: TGTGCCAGCAGCCAAGAAGCAGGGGTCGGCACTGAAGCTTTCTTT.